In this sample, the clone carrying this T cell receptor (beta chain) turned up a few times. Antigen specificity is unknown. 5'RACE primed at constant segments yielded TCR alpha and TCR beta cDNA libraries bearing sample barcodes and UMIs. TCRdb called the 5' RACE reads again in MiXCR, with one record for every CDR3 protein. The data contain 150,000 to 200,000 distinct CDR3 sequences, about 15% of them singletons. This sample was included in a study of T-cell memory formation after mild COVID-19. Study as a whole: Clustering of TCRs was largely donor specific. Study findings and constraints: Later expanders leaned CD4+, whereas clones that contracted between day 15 and 85 were balanced CD4/CD8. Clones that contracted clustered mainly in CM and EM if CD4+ and in EMRA if CD8+.

The CDR3 is 13 residues long. J gave up 6 bases and V 6 bases, and 1 base lay outside the gene matches. The chain uses TRBV12-3 or TRBV12-4 and TRBJ2-1, with 11 bases aligning to TRBD2. The source material was PBMCs or a T cell subset sorted from them (not recorded which). This receptor was obtained from an adult woman who had mild COVID-19 (a few samples of this study predate the infection). Cell type and time point are not known. CDR3 coding DNA: TGTGCCAGCAGAACTAGCGGGGGCAATGAGCAGTTCTTC. Residues: CASRTSGGNEQFF.